This TCR beta chain is drawn from a study of human T cells and chemical hapten exposure. Study-wide results and limits: Expanded TCR counts at PT1 went up together with patch test score, a positive correlation.

The sample holds a few counts of this clonotype. What it binds is not known. In TCRdb, the RACE reads were re-called with MiXCR into one record per CDR3 protein. The sample consists of a few hundred thousand distinct CDR3 sequences, approximately 8.4% of them appearing once. The J segment lost 2 bases and the V segment lost 6 bases, leaving 6 bases of the junction unmatched. Germline CDR1 SGHRS, CDR2 YFSETQ. The CDR3 consists of 14 residues. Time point specified: pre-sensitization, week 0. Treatment in this sample: therapeutic diphenylcyclopropenone sensitization with weekly scalp DPC. This chain connects TRBV5-1 to TRBJ2-7; TRBD1 matches at 9 bases. This clonotype was sampled from a woman aged 40-49 years with alopecia areata. Some clones in this sample may be carry-over from other donors' samples. This specimen consisted of whole blood, obtained in connection with sensitization to the hapten diphenylcyclopropenone (DPC). CDR3 DNA: TGCGCCAGCACCCAGGGGACAGGGCCCTACGAGCAGTACTTC. The encoded protein is CASTQGTGPYEQYF. The whole variable domain, filled in from reference TRBV5-1 and TRBJ2-7, reads KAGVTQTPRYLIKTRGQQVTLSCSPISGHRSVSWYQQTPGQGLQFLFEYFSETQRNKGNFPGRFSGRQFSNSRSEMNVSTLELGDSALYLCASTQGTGPYEQYFGPGTRLTVT.